This entry is about one TCR beta chain. This clonotype was picked up many times. It has no known antigen specificity. One base away there is no much larger clone; base qualities are not given. For repertoire sequencing, the TCR beta CDR3 regions were amplified from RNA transcripts. HTBI primers and the Qiagen OneStep RT-PCR kit were used in a first-round RT-PCR, which was followed by a second-round multiplex PCR, size selection and purification. Libraries were sequenced on an Illumina HiSeq2000 using paired-end 100 bp reads. The study's processing was this. SOAPnuke was used to process the reads, throwing out any read that had adapters, had uncalled bases, had a mean Phred below 15, or lacked an exact constant-primer or identifier match. COPE v1.2.5 was used to merge high-quality paired reads. Each unique nucleotide sequence was defined as a clonotype, and clonotypes were aligned to IMGT TRB V, D and J references with MiTCR v1.1. The analysis was limited to V-J combinations with a frequency above 0.0001, which together covered 99% to 99.2% of repertoires. A TCR clonal expansion and chaos score per V-J combination was defined as the ratio of F50 clonal expansion to chaos observed in the TCRdist matrix. Welch's t-statistics and random forest were used to reduce the features to 10 to 15 V-J combinations, which were then used as input to a naive Bayes classifier. Thyroid-blood repertoire similarity was quantified with the Morisita-Horn index. TCRdb redid the processing of the public reads, applying fastp at Q25 and MiXCR, and retained in-frame beta chains. Each record represents a unique CDR3 protein, reported with the most common genes and DNA among its rows. These V and J calls rely on TCRdb rather than the paper's analysis. The sample table holds over a million distinct CDR3 sequences, of which 36% were seen once. The top ten clonotypes cover approximately 12% of the sample.

The sample originates from a study of Graves' ophthalmopathy and Graves' hyperthyroidism (dated by TCRdb to the late 2010s). In terms of the full investigation: Hyperthyroidism was considered stable if no progression to ophthalmopathy occurred within 18 months of follow-up. The study used signatures of the TCR beta repertoire to tell Graves' ophthalmopathy apart from Graves' hyperthyroidism and to predict which patients would progress to ophthalmopathy. In several hyperthyroidism patients, the T-cell repertoires found in thyroid tissue were compared with those found in blood. For independent validation, a separate cohort was made up of approximately 19 hyperthyroidism patients plus 17 patients who later progressed from hyperthyroidism to ophthalmopathy. After sampling, hyperthyroidism patients received methimazole starting at 30 mg daily, and ophthalmopathy patients received high-dose intravenous methylprednisolone. A discovery set of 100 patients (around 40 ophthalmopathy, just over 55 stable hyperthyroidism) was enrolled to explore V-J signatures distinguishing ophthalmopathy from hyperthyroidism. In total, under 150 blood samples were TCR-sequenced: some 43 ophthalmopathy, some 75 hyperthyroidism and approximately 17 hyperthyroidism-to-ophthalmopathy patients.

Overall study results and their limits: Most of the expanded thyroid clonotypes with a frequency above 0.001 were also detected in blood, and it was suggested that the thyroid immune response may be reflected by blood repertoires. No statistical method was used to set the sample size in advance, and the investigators knew which group each participant was assigned to. In validation, the model predicted ophthalmopathy progression with about 71% sensitivity and about 73% specificity; some 13 predicted patients were CT-confirmed with GO in a median of 6.5 months. The 13-signature model separated ophthalmopathy from stable hyperthyroidism with about 86% sensitivity and around 81% specificity in cross-validation, and 80%/75% in the test set.

The hyperthyroidism patients were 18 to 65 years old and newly diagnosed, with a disease duration of less than 2 months. Patients with other autoimmune diseases, uncontrolled infections, pregnancy or lactation were excluded. Clinical symptoms, serum thyroxine, TRAb, thyroid ultrasound and orbital computed tomography were used for diagnosis. Total RNA was extracted with Trizol reagent and quality-checked on an Agilent 2100 Bioanalyzer. The trim is 4 bases for V and 7 bases for J, with a gap of 16 bases between the germline ends. CDR1 is given as SGHTA and CDR2 as FQGNSA, both from the germline V gene. Spanning cysteine to phenylalanine, the CDR3 consists of 14 amino acids. Only CDR3 DNA is held: 42 bases, read in frame from base 1.

The source is an adult man with Graves' hyperthyroidism. Sequenced: peripheral blood or thyroid tissue (not recorded which). The sequence joins TRBV7-2 to TRBJ1-1; perhaps TRBD1 is the D gene, with 5 bases matching. The CDR3 reads CASSSAGGPSEAFF. The DNA sequence follows: TGTGCCAGCAGCTCAGCGGGGGGACCTAGTGAAGCTTTCTTT.